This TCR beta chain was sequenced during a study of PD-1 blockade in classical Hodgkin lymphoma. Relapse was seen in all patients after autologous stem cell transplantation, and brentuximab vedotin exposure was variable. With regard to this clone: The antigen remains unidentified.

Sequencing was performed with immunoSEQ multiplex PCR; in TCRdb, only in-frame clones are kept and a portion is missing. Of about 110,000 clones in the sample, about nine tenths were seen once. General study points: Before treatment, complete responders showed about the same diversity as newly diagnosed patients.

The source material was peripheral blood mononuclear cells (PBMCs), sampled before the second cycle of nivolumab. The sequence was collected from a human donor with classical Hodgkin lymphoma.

This CDR3 is CASRYQGASTEAFF. The CDR3 DNA follows: TGTGCCAGCAGATACCAGGGGGCGAGCACTGAAGCTTTCTTT. The V and J genes are TRBV7-9 and TRBJ1-1, with TRBD1 identical over 8 bases. CDR1 SEHNR and CDR2 FQNEAQ come from the germline V gene (reference sequence). The CDR3 consists of 14 residues. V was pared by 6 bases and J by 4 bases, with 7 bases of the junction left unmatched.